This T cell receptor beta chain was sequenced during a study of blood T cells in healthy people across ages. Alongside a J-beta primer mix, a sample-barcoded 5' primer served in a second PCR lasting about 7 to 12 cycles. Per-sample output comprised a minimum of 2.5 million paired-end reads containing CDR3. TCRdb fed the 5' RACE reads into MiXCR, producing one record per CDR3 protein. The sample lists about 970,000 distinct CDR3 sequences, 45% to 60% occurring once. About this clonotype itself: The antigen remains undetermined.

Study results and caveats: Older age coincided with a roughly linear decline in TCR beta diversity per million T cells.

Sequenced input: blood. This clonotype originated in a woman aged 60-75 years in good health.

The CDR3 loop reads CANSPDSTAESYF. CDR3 DNA: TGTGCCAACAGCCCTGACTCGACCGCGGAGTCGTACTTC. The chain uses TRBV28 and TRBJ2-4; unclear D gene. Trimming stripped 10 bases from V and 15 bases from J, with 25 bases between. The CDR3 loop spans 13 amino acids. Germline V gene lookup returns CDR1 MDHEN and CDR2 SYDVKM.